The TCR beta chain described here comes from a study of sequential checkpoint blockade in melanoma. Method: immunoSEQ multiplex PCR; TCRdb's copy keeps in-frame clones and lacks some. Here the sample spans about 12,000 clones, roughly four fifths being singletons. The treatment: randomized to nivolumab then ipilimumab (arm A) or the reverse (arm B). The source material was CD8+ T cells sorted from blood (inferred from file names), sampled from a patient given nivolumab and ipilimumab in sequence. The sequence derives from a human donor with melanoma.

CDR3 DNA sequence: TGTGCCAGTAGTGCCCCCAGCGGAGCTGGGTACAATGAGCAGTTCTTC. This encodes CASSAPSGAGYNEQFF. The J gene is TRBJ2-1, the V gene TRBV19; D is perhaps TRBD2 (5 bases). CDR3 length: 16 amino acids. From germline, CDR1 is LNHDA and CDR2 SQIVND (reference sequence). V shed 5 bases and J shed 4 bases, with 18 bases lying between them.